This T cell receptor (beta chain) was recovered during a study of cytomegalovirus exposure and HLA in healthy donors. Study context: Unique TCRs numbering some 80 million, obtained from HLA-typed donors, made up an early data release. Findings of the study overall: Per published accounts, TCR beta sequences correctly predicted the HLA-A and HLA-B alleles of most subjects.

In the case of this clone: Antigen unknown.

Germline assignment: CDR1 MDHEN and CDR2 SYDVKM. The V and J ends lost 6 bases and 5 bases, in that order; junction bases with no gene match: 9. This CDR3 spans 15 amino acids. Both 60 Vbeta primers and 13 Jbeta primers went into the PCR. Study processing details: A later analysis counted approximately 80 million unique TCR beta chains, about 11 million shared. Sequenced by immunoSEQ multiplex PCR; TCRdb stores in-frame clones only, minus some. V and J calls and clone size are as listed in that table; D and trimming were resolved from the DNA. The sample consists of 150,000 to 200,000 clones, more than 65% of them appearing once.

This TCR was recovered from a woman between 40 and 55 years old in good health and CMV-seropositive. The chain links TRBV28 to TRBJ2-7; 11 bases fit TRBD2. The material sequenced was PBMCs. The CDR3 sequence is CASSTSGRLVNEQYF. The CDR3 nucleotides are TGTGCCAGCAGCACTAGCGGGAGATTAGTGAACGAGCAGTACTTC. Full variable domain (missing parts from reference TRBV28 and TRBJ2-7): DVKVTQSSRYLVKRTGEKVFLECVQDMDHENMFWYRQDPGLGLRLIYFSYDVKMKEKGDIPEGYSVSREKKERFSLILESASTNQTSMYLCASSTSGRLVNEQYFGPGTRLTVT.